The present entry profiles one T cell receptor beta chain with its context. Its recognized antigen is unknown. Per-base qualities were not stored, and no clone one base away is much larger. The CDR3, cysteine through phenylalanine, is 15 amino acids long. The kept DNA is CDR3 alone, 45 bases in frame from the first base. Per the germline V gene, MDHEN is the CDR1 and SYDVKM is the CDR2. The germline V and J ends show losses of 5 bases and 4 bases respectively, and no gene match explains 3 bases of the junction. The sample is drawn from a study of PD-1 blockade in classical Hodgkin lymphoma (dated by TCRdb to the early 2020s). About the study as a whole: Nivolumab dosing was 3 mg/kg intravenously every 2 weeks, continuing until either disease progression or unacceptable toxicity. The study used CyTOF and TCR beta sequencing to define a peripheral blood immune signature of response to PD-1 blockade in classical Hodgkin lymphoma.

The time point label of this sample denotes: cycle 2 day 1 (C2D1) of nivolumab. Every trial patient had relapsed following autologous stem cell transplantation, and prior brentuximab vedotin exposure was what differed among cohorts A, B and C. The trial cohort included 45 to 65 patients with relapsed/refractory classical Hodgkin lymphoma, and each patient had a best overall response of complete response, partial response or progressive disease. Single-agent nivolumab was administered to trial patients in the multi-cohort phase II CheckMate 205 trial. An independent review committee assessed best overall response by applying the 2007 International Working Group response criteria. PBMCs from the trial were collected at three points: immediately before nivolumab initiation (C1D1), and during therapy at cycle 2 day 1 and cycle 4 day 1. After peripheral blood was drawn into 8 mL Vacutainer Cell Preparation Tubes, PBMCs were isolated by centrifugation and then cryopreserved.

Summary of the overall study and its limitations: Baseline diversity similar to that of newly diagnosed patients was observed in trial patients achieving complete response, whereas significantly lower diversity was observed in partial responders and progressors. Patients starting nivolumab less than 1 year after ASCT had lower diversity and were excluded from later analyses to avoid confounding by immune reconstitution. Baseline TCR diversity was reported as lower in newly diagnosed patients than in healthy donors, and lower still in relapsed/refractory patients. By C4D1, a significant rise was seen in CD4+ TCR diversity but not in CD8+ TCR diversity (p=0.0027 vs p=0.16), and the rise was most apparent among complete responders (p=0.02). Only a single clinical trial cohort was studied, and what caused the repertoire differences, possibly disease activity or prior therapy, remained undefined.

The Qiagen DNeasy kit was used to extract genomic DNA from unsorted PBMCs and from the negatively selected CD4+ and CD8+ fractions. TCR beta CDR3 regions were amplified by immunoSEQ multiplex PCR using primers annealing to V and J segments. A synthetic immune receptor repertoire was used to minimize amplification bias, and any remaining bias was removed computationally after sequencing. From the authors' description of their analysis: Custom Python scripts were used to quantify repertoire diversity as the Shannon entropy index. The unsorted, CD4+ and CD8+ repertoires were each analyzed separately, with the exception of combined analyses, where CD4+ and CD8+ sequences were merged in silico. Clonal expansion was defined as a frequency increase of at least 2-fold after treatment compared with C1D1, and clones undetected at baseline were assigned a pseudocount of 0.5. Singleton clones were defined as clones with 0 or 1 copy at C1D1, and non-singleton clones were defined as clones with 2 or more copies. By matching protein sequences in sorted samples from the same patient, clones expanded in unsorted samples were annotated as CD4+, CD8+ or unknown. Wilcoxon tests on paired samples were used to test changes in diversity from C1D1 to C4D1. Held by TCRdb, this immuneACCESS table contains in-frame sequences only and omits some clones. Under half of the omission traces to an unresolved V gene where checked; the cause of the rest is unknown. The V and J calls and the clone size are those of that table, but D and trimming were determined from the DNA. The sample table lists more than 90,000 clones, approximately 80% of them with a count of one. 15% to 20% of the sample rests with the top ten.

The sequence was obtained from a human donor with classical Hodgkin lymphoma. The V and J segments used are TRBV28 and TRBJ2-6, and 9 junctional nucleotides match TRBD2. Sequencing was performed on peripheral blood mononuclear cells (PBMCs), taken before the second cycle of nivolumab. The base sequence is TGTGCCAGCAGTGAAGCGGGAGGCGGGGCCAACGTCCTGACTTTC. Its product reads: CASSEAGGGANVLTF.